A single sample gave rise to the 17 T cell receptor beta chains below, sequenced in a study of regulatory T cells in long-lasting Graves disease. Both iRepertoire HTBI primers and Arm-PCR of CDR3 regions were used to build the TCR beta libraries. Using its own MiXCR run on the multiplex PCR reads, TCRdb lists one record per CDR3 protein. The sample records approximately 400,000 distinct CDR3 sequences, less than 25% being singletons. The time point is: persistent/refractory GD, antithyroid drugs over 5 years with positive TRAb. Extracted PBMC RNA gave rise to the TCR library. Sequenced material: peripheral blood mononuclear cells (PBMCs), taken when the disease was refractory, from a patient treated with antithyroid drugs. The source of these receptors is a female donor with Graves disease.

The chain is built from TRBV2 and TRBJ2-3; D uncertain. Germline V CDR1 and CDR2: SNHLY, FYNNEI. Trimming took 8 bases from V and 1 from J, leaving 7 bases between them. The CDR3 covers 12 residues. The CDR3 protein is CASGVGTDTQYF. CDR3 bases: TGTGCCAGCGGGGTCGGCACAGATACGCAGTATTTT.

This clonotype was seen many times. The J gene is TRBJ1-4, the V gene TRBV7-9; D ambiguous. This CDR3 has 17 residues. Trimming removed 1 base at V and 4 bases at J, with 16 bases between. CDR1 is SEHNR, CDR2 FQNEAQ, per germline (reference sequence). Here the CDR3 reads CASSLGLAEESNEKLFF. CDR3 in DNA: TGTGCCAGCAGCTTAGGCTTGGCGGAAGAAAGTAATGAAAAACTGTTTTTT.

The chain carries TRBV6-2 or TRBV6-3 and TRBJ2-7; TRBD1 or TRBD2 may be the D gene (5 bases each). This CDR3 is 15 amino acids long. V was cut by 5 bases and J by 5 bases, with 19 bases left in between. CDR1 MNHEY and CDR2 SVGEGT come from the germline V gene. DNA of the CDR3: TGTGCCAGCAGTGAAGGGGACCTTAGTGGGGACGAGCAGTACTTC. Protein sequence: CASSEGDLSGDEQYF.

This clonotype was detected many times. The rearrangement links TRBV11-2 to TRBJ2-2; TRBD2 agrees at 10 bases. CDR1 SGHAT and CDR2 FQNNGV come from the germline V gene. The CDR3 contains 16 residues. The ends lost 1 base at V and 6 bases at J; junction bases unmatched: 5. Here the CDR3 reads CASSLVAGLAAGELFF. The CDR3 DNA sequence: TGTGCCAGCAGCTTAGTCGCCGGACTAGCGGCCGGGGAGCTGTTTTTT.

This clonotype was recorded at least ten times. The J gene is TRBJ1-4, the V gene TRBV28; D gene uncertain. CDR3 length: 14 amino acids. Germline CDR1 reads MDHEN; CDR2 reads SYDVKM. V gave up 7 bases and J gave up 0 bases, with 9 bases separating them. The CDR3 here is CASKEATTNEKLFF. DNA of the CDR3: TGTGCCAGCAAGGAGGCAACAACTAATGAAAAACTGTTTTTT.

V usage is TRBV7-2 and J usage is TRBJ2-3; D gene ambiguous. Trimming removed 4 bases from V and 2 bases from J, with 10 bases in between. Looked up from germline, CDR1 is SGHTA and CDR2 is FQGNSA. This CDR3 contains 14 residues. The chain's CDR3 is CASSSRRITDTQYF. CDR3 sequence (DNA): TGTGCCAGCAGCTCAAGGCGCATCACAGATACGCAGTATTTT.

The chain combines TRBV9 with TRBJ1-1, with TRBD1 matching over 7 bases. With V trimmed by 4 bases and J by 6 bases, 9 bases remained unmatched. Germline V gene data show CDR1 as SGDLS and CDR2 as YYNGEE. The CDR3 has 14 residues. The CDR3 loop reads CASSPQGDGSEAFF. As DNA, the CDR3 is TGTGCCAGCAGCCCCCAGGGGGACGGGTCTGAAGCTTTCTTT.

This clonotype was observed a few times. This chain joins TRBV20-1 and TRBJ2-3; tentatively, D is TRBD2 (6 bases). This CDR3 spans 14 amino acids. The germline V and J ends were trimmed by 0 bases and 2 bases, with 9 bases remaining between them. The V gene's germline CDR1 is DFQATT and CDR2 SNEGSKA (reference sequence). The CDR3 coding sequence is TGCAGTGCTAGAGAGGAGGGATTCACAGATACGCAGTATTTT. It yields the protein CSAREEGFTDTQYF.

J is TRBJ2-3 and V is TRBV2; 8 bases agree with TRBD1. V shed 6 bases and J 4 bases; nucleotides not matched to a gene: 9. Germline CDR1 is SNHLY and CDR2 is FYNNEI. This CDR3 has 15 residues. The CDR3 DNA reads TGTGCCAGCAGCTCCCAGACAGGGGTGGCAGATACGCAGTATTTT. It codes for CASSSQTGVADTQYF.

The sample holds many counts of this clonotype. The chain couples TRBV27 to TRBJ1-2; D remains unclear. CDR1 and CDR2 from the germline V gene are MNHEY and SMNVEV (reference sequence). The V gene lost 5 bases and the J gene lost 7 bases, with 11 bases spanning the gap. The CDR3 spans 12 residues. The CDR3 coding sequence is TGTGCCAGCAGTAGCACAGCCGGTGGCTACACCTTC. It yields the protein CASSSTAGGYTF.

This clonotype was detected many times. The rearrangement uses TRBV13 and TRBJ2-7; 9 positions agree with TRBD2. Germline V lookup: CDR1 PRHDT, CDR2 FYEKMQ (reference sequence). The CDR3 has 15 residues. The J segment lost 2 bases and the V segment lost 3 bases, leaving 5 bases of the junction unmatched. Here the CDR3 reads CASSLWREGAYEQYF. The CDR3 DNA reads TGTGCCAGCAGCTTGTGGCGGGAGGGAGCCTACGAGCAGTACTTC. Complete variable domain (other parts from reference TRBV13 and TRBJ2-7): AAGVIQSPRHLIKEKRETATLKCYPIPRHDTVYWYQQGPGQDPQFLISFYEKMQSDKGSIPDRFSAQQFSDYHSELNMSSLELGDSALYFCASSLWREGAYEQYFGPGTRLTVT.

This clonotype was detected ten times or more. The chain uses TRBV6-1 and TRBJ2-5; D gene unclear. CDR3 length: 12 residues. Germline loops: CDR1 MNHNS, CDR2 SASEGT. V was cut by 8 bases and J by 10 bases, with 17 bases left in between. CDR3 loop: CASCPPNLLQYF. Here the CDR3 DNA reads TGTGCCAGCTGTCCGCCGAATCTCCTCCAGTACTTC.

This clonotype was seen more than once but under ten times. This rearrangement joins TRBV19 to TRBJ1-5; D is possibly TRBD1 (5 bases). This CDR3 comprises 15 residues. The ends were cut back, 3 bases at V and 0 bases at J, with 9 bases in the middle. Germline loops: CDR1 LNHDA, CDR2 SQIVND (reference sequence). The CDR3 loop reads CASSIGGGSNQPQHF. CDR3 DNA sequence: TGTGCCAGTAGTATCGGGGGGGGTAGCAATCAGCCCCAGCATTTT.

The sample holds one count of this clonotype. One base away lies a much larger clone, so this may be a sequencing read error. This rearrangement joins TRBV2 to TRBJ1-1, with a tentative D call TRBD1 (5 bases). The CDR3 sequence is 12 residues long. Germline V gene sequence: CDR1 SNHLY, CDR2 FYNNEI. V was trimmed by 5 bases and J by 5 bases, leaving 9 bases between them. The CDR3 here is CASSSRATEAFF. In nucleotides, the CDR3 is TGTGCCAGCAGTAGCAGGGCTACTGAAGCTTTCTTT.

This chain's CDR3 is CASSKRQSTGELFF. In nucleotides, the CDR3 is TGTGCCAGCAGCAAACGACAGTCAACCGGGGAGCTGTTTTTT. V gene TRBV9 combines with J gene TRBJ2-2, with D tentatively TRBD1 (5 bases). The CDR3 runs 14 residues. V was clipped by 4 bases and J by 5 bases, with 12 bases between them. Germline CDR1 reads SGDLS; CDR2 reads YYNGEE.

This clonotype was recorded a few times. The CDR3 loop is CASSLGGLAGSKETQYF. As DNA, the CDR3 is TGTGCCAGCAGTTTAGGGGGACTAGCGGGATCTAAGGAGACCCAGTACTTC. This chain links TRBV12-3 or TRBV12-4 with TRBJ2-5; TRBD2 matches 13 bases. V lost 1 base, J lost 5 bases, and 7 bases stayed unmatched. This CDR3 is 17 amino acids long.

This clonotype was observed at least ten times. The chain links TRBV20-1 to TRBJ2-5; D is unresolved. The CDR3 length is 16 residues. Germline CDR1 reads DFQATT; CDR2 reads SNEGSKA (reference sequence). Trimming shortened V by 3 bases and J by 1 base, and 18 bases separated the two germline ends. CDR3 sequence: CSASVIPAAFQETQYF. The CDR3 DNA follows: TGCAGTGCTAGCGTGATTCCAGCCGCTTTCCAAGAGACCCAGTACTTC.